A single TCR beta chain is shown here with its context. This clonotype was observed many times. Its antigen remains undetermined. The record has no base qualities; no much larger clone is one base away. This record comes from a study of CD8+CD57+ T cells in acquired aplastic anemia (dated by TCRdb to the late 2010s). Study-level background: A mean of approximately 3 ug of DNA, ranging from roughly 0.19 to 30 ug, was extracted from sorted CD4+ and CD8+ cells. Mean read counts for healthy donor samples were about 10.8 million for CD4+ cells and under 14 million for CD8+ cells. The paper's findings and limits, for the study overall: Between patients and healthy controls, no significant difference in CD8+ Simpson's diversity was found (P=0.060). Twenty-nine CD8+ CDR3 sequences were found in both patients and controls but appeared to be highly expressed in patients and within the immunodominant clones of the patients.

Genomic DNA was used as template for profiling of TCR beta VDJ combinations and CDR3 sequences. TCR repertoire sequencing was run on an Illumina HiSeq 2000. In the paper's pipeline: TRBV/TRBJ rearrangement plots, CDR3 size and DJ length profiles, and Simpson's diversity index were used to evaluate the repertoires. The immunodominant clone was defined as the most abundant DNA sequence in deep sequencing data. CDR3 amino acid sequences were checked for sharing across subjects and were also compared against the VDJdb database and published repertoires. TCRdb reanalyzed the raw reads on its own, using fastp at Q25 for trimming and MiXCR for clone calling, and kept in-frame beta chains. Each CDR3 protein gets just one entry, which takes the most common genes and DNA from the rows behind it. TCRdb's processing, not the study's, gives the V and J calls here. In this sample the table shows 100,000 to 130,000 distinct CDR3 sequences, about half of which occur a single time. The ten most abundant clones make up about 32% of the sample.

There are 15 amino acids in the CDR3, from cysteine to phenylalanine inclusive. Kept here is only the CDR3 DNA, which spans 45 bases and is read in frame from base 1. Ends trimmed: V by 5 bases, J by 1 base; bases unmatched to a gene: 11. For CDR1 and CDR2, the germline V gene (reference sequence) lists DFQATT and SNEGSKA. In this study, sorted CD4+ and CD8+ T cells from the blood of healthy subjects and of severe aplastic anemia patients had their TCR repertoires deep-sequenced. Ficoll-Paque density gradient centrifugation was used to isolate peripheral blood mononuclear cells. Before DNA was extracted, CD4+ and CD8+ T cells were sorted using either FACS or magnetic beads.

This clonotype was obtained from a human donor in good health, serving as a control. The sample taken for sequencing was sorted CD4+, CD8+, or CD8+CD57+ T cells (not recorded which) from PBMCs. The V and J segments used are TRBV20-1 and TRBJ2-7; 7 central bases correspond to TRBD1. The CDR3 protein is CSAHETGPFSYEQYF. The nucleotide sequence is TGCAGTGCTCACGAGACAGGGCCCTTTTCCTACGAGCAGTACTTC.